This entry features one TCR beta chain sequence. The specificity of this receptor is unknown. No per-base quality is available; no much larger clone lies one base away. In total, 600 or so healthy bone marrow donors made up the cohort. At the time of sampling, all cohort members were nominally healthy, though unrecorded immune exposures were likely present. The donor tested CMV seropositive, placing the donor among the approximately 290 seropositive members of the cohort. A peripheral blood sample was provided by each donor, and peripheral blood mononuclear cells were used for TCR beta sequencing. The Qiagen DNeasy Blood Extraction Kit was used to extract genomic DNA from the blood cell samples. This entry comes from a study of cytomegalovirus exposure and HLA in healthy donors (dated by TCRdb to between 2016 and 2019). With respect to the entire study: In an earlier analysis of 450 to 750 of the donors, approximately 300 Gb of sequence data and 90 million to 120 million unique TCR beta sequences from 150 million to 200 million T cells were reported. In addition to the first cohort of approximately 650 subjects, a separate validation cohort of under 150 different subjects was used. Donor age, sex, ethnicity and CMV serostatus were compiled together with the repertoire data. The later analysis used no new phenotypic data to find candidate immune exposures, relying instead on TCR beta sequences and their occurrence across donors. Roughly 300 gigabases of sequencing data and approximately 84 million unique TCR sequences were included in an early release covering around 600 HLA-typed donors. The study combined high-throughput TCR immunosequencing, statistical association of individual TCRs with disease status, and machine learning to predict cytomegalovirus infection status. Every discovery cohort repertoire had been produced on one sequencing platform. Class I and class II HLA loci were covered by the typing at four-digit resolution. An earlier analysis of 587 of the donors applied high-throughput TCR beta sequencing to assess whether each TCR beta V gene segment acted as functional or pseudogenic. Across some 400 genotyped donors of the cohort, an average of roughly 250,000 unique TCR beta nucleotide sequences per donor were sequenced, and around 20% of those sequences were non-productive. The T cell repertoires of roughly 660 subjects were profiled by immunosequencing and related to cytomegalovirus serostatus. A later genetic analysis took genome-wide SNP genotypes for about 55% of the 666 donors and used that subset as a discovery cohort. To study patterns of TCR occurrence, a later analysis re-analyzed previously published TCR beta repertoires from 700 or so donors and added high-resolution HLA genotyping. The number of donors typed differed by locus, with about 629-630 for A, B, C, DRB1 and DQB1, 522 for DQA1, 600 to 610 for DPA1, and 400 to 490 for DPB1. The study aimed to test whether cataloging public T cell receptors could reveal signatures of past pathogen exposure. Because of strong linkage in the cohort, five DR-DQ haplotypes were treated as single units for association and clustering. Of the approximately 400 genotyped donors, less than 90% were placed in the genetic ancestry cluster associated with self-reported Caucasian donors. Here is what the overall study found, with its caveats: Linkage disequilibrium might explain the correlated functional status among segregating V segments, but an unknown experimental factor could not be excluded. A later analysis associated 15,000 to 20,000 TCR beta sequences with specific HLA alleles at a false discovery rate of 0.05. A later analysis found that most CMV-associated TCR beta chains appeared HLA-restricted, with HLA associations seemingly driven largely by CMV exposure. CMV serostatus was the only immune exposure information available for the cohort. Roughly uniform sequencing depth across donors was assumed in presence/absence analyses, although this assumption may not hold. In a later analysis, HLA-associated TCR beta chains showed more clonal expansion and lower generation probabilities than non-associated chains that were equally common. When HLA alleles, especially DR and DQ, strongly co-occurred, attributing TCR associations to individual alleles was difficult. A few of the identified cytomegalovirus-associated TCR beta chains were confirmed in vitro to be specific for cytomegalovirus antigens. In a later genetic analysis, fewer N-insertions in productive TCRs were reported among donors in an Asian-associated ancestry cluster than the roughly 700-donor mean. In a later analysis, several top co-occurrence clusters were reported to appear linked to parvovirus B19, influenza, CMV and Epstein-Barr virus. V-gene and J-gene trimming of TCR beta chains was associated with a missense DCLRE1C variant in a later genetic analysis, and the association was replicated in an independent cohort. In the study, around 150 TCR beta chains were listed as associated with cytomegalovirus. A cluster of highly shared sequence variants was judged likely to be a technical artifact of the sequencing pipeline. The authors suggested that the approach could potentially be generalized to other disease states and immunological phenotypes. HLA typing was unavailable for some donors at each locus, so association tests used only the typed subset. In an earlier analysis of over 550 of the donors, most TCR beta V segments were observed in productive rearrangements about 90% or about 30% of the time, broadly matching IMGT annotations. The cohort was sequenced for TCR beta chains only, and without alpha or paired-chain data the features that could be detected were limited. A further reported finding was that TCR beta sequences accurately predicted the HLA-A and HLA-B alleles for most subjects in the first cohort. In a later analysis, TCR association rates were found to vary across HLA loci, with the most associated TCRs seen for DRB1 alleles and the fewest for HLA-C alleles. Across donors, most TCR sequences were observed very rarely, whereas some public TCRs were present in many individuals. Because counts were too low, approximately 18 rarely observed V segments, including chromosome 9 orphons, were excluded from the earlier analysis of around 590 of the donors. The classifier was reported to diagnose cytomegalovirus status with high specificity and sensitivity in both the original and validation cohorts.

Libraries were prepared through the immunoSEQ multiplex PCR assay. The multiplex PCR relied on a mix of 60 forward primers for TCR Vbeta segments and 13 reverse primers for TCR Jbeta segments. The CDR3 region of rearranged TCR beta genes was amplified from genomic DNA with a multiplex PCR assay. Amplified TCR beta libraries were sequenced as 87-base-pair reads on the Illumina HiSeq System. On the authors' methods: A later analysis counted 75 million to 100 million unique TCR beta chains across the 690 or so repertoires, and around 12 million of these chains were shared by at least two donors. A nearest-neighbor algorithm error-corrected the raw reads and collapsed the reads into unique sequences, merging closely related sequences to remove PCR and sequencing errors. V, D and J gene segments were assigned by aligning CDR3 sequences to IMGT reference sequences. For a sequence to be retained, at least a six-nucleotide match to both a V gene segment and a J gene segment was required. Rearrangements were classified as productive when the CDR3 lacked stop codons and remained in frame with V and J, and all other rearrangements were classified as non-productive. CDR3 was defined by IMGT convention, running from the second conserved V-encoded cysteine to the conserved J-encoded phenylalanine. The earlier analysis of about 590 of the donors excluded sequences that lacked an unambiguous match to a single V gene segment. In an earlier analysis of several hundred of the donors, V segments were called functional above 56.7% productive rearrangements and were called segregating when the between-donor standard deviation exceeded 5%. A statistical classification framework was built to diagnose cytomegalovirus status from the catalog of TCR beta chain sequences. V and J gene assignment, in a later analysis, came from comparing TCR nucleotide sequences with IMGT/GENE-DB human TR gene sequences. Using the TCRdist pipeline, a later analysis assigned CDR3 sequences along with most-parsimonious VDJ recombination scenarios. In a later analysis, each TCR beta chain was defined by its CDR3 amino acid sequence together with its V-gene family, and reads without a unique V-gene family were excluded. As a way to deal with suspected cross-contamination and a sequencing artifact, a later analysis dropped over 550 nucleotide sequences that were highly shared and had low generation probability. For each public chain, a later analysis derived a clonal expansion index from normalized ranks of inferred template counts within each repertoire. Generation probabilities in a later analysis came from a VDJ recombination model fitted to out-of-frame rearrangements, and those results were checked against IGoR. In a later analysis, TCR-TCR, TCR-HLA and TCR-CMV co-occurrence was scored with hypergeometric tests, and a repertoire-size bias correction was applied to TCR pairs. A later analysis estimated false discovery rates by permuting HLA or CMV assignments 20 times. A later analysis grouped co-occurring TCRs with DBSCAN, adding TCRdist sequence similarity when clustering within HLA-allele-positive subsets. Repertoires with fewer than 30,000 or more than 120,000 public chains were left out of co-occurrence clustering, as were four to six repertoires with anomalous nucleotide sharing. The immuneACCESS repertoire file appears here via TCRdb, limited to in-frame rearrangements. These files lack a portion of the clones; in checked studies, under half of the deficit traces to unresolved V genes, and the cause of the others is not known. V, J and clone size were drawn from that table, and D and trimming were deduced from the DNA. Here the sample has 120,000 or so clones; roughly 18% occur a single time. The leading ten clones occupy roughly 2.7% of the sample.

The sequence was obtained from a female donor in good health and CMV-seropositive. Sequences were obtained from PBMCs.

The CDR3 amino acid sequence is: CASSLDQDSTDTQYF. Read as DNA, the sequence is TGTGCCAGCAGCTTGGATCAGGATAGCACAGATACGCAGTATTTT. In this chain, TRBV5-4 is recombined with TRBJ2-3, with no reliable assignment of the D segment. V was cut back by 0 bases and J by 0 bases, leaving a gap of 8 bases between them. From a lookup of the germline V gene (reference sequence), CDR1 and CDR2 are SGHNT and YYREEE. From cysteine to phenylalanine, the CDR3 is 15 amino acids long. Only the CDR3 DNA is retained, 45 bases long and in frame from the first base.